Presented here are 17 T cell receptor beta chains from one specimen sequenced in a study of shared clonotypes between healthy human individuals. Generated by immunoSEQ multiplex PCR, the TCRdb table keeps only in-frame clones and is missing some. The table records roughly 1 million clones, about 75% of them present only once. Material for sequencing was memory CD4+ T cells sorted from blood. Subset indicated: CD45RA-negative fraction. Source of these receptors: a man younger than 30 in good health.

The count of this clone is one. CDR3 amino acids: CASSAPTSGGSYNEQFF. CDR3 DNA: TGCGCCAGCAGCGCGCCGACTAGCGGGGGGTCCTACAATGAGCAGTTCTTC. The chain links TRBV5-1 to TRBJ2-1, with 13 bases fitting TRBD2. This CDR3 has 17 amino acids. V shed 4 bases and J 1 base; nucleotides not matched to a gene: 5. Per the germline V gene, CDR1 is SGHRS and CDR2 is YFSETQ.

The chain recombines TRBV5-1 with TRBJ2-2; D remains unclear. The CDR3 is 14 amino acids. Looked up from germline, CDR1 is SGHRS and CDR2 is YFSETQ. The ends were cut back, 5 bases at V and 2 bases at J, with 10 bases in the middle. The CDR3 DNA follows: TGCGCCAGCAGAGGGCAGGTCAACACCGGGGAGCTGTTTTTT. This encodes CASRGQVNTGELFF.

This chain joins TRBV15 and TRBJ2-3; 11 bases are a match to TRBD1. Germline assignment: CDR1 LNHNV and CDR2 YYDKDF (reference sequence). The CDR3 consists of 13 residues. V shed 8 bases, J shed 8 bases, and the junction held 6 bases outside the gene matches. The DNA for the CDR3 is TGTGCCACCGTCGGGACAGGGGGGGGTACGCAGTATTTT. Protein: CATVGTGGGTQYF.

This chain connects TRBV28 to TRBJ2-6; no clear D. The V and J ends lost 8 bases and 1 base respectively, with 15 bases between them. CDR1 and CDR2 (germline): MDHEN, SYDVKM. The CDR3 has 16 residues. CDR3 protein: CASGNSKLSGANVLTF. DNA of the CDR3: TGTGCCAGCGGAAATTCCAAACTGTCTGGGGCCAACGTCCTGACTTTC.

The chain has TRBV18 and TRBJ2-1, with 14 bases lining up with TRBD2. The CDR3 extends over 19 amino acids. Losses at the gene ends were 3 bases for V and 0 bases for J; bases not matched to a gene: 7. Per the germline V gene, CDR1 is KGHSH and CDR2 is LQKENI. The CDR3 here is CASSPGLAGGGPSYNEQFF. DNA of the CDR3: TGTGCCAGCTCACCTGGACTAGCGGGAGGCGGGCCCTCCTACAATGAGCAGTTCTTC.

This chain links TRBV27 with TRBJ1-4; unclear D gene. CDR3 length equals 13 residues. V was clipped by 5 bases and J by 3 bases, with 7 bases between them. Germline-derived CDR1 and CDR2 are MNHEY and SMNVEV (reference sequence). CDR3 in amino acids: CASSPAANEKLFF. The CDR3 nucleotides are TGTGCCAGCAGTCCGGCAGCTAATGAAAAACTGTTTTTT.

This chain links TRBV21-1 with TRBJ2-1. TRBV21-1 is listed as a pseudogene. There are 10 residues in the CDR3. The CDR3 here is CASGINEQFF. In DNA form, the CDR3 reads TGTGCCAGCGGTATAAATGAGCAGTTCTTC.

This clone appeared once. The rearrangement uses TRBV5-4 and TRBJ1-1; D is unresolved. Germline V gene lookup returns CDR1 SGHNT and CDR2 YYREEE (reference sequence). The CDR3 covers 15 residues. V was shortened by 4 bases and J by 0 bases, with 13 bases between the two germline ends. The CDR3 region has the DNA TGTGCCAGCAGCCCCCCCTTAGCGGTGAACACTGAAGCTTTCTTT. Amino acid sequence: CASSPPLAVNTEAFF.

This rearrangement joins TRBV10-1 to TRBJ1-6, with no clear D. Germline V gene data show CDR1 as WNHNN and CDR2 as SYGVQD (reference sequence). Trimming stripped 11 bases from V and 11 bases from J, with 7 bases between. This CDR3 is built from 9 residues. The CDR3 protein is CAGGPPLHF. For the CDR3, the DNA is TGCGCCGGAGGACCACCCCTCCACTTT.

V usage is TRBV2 and J usage is TRBJ1-4; D possibly corresponds to TRBD1 (5 bases). The CDR3 is 15 amino acids. V was shortened by 2 bases and J by 8 bases, with 15 bases between the two germline ends. The germline CDR1 and CDR2 sequences are SNHLY and FYNNEI. CDR3 residues: CASSEQGLIGEKLFF. Written as DNA, the CDR3 is TGTGCCAGCAGTGAACAGGGCTTGATTGGCGAAAAACTGTTTTTT.

The gene calls are TRBV6-5 and TRBJ2-7; tentatively, D is TRBD2 (6 bases). Germline CDR1 reads MNHEY; CDR2 reads SVGAGI. V lost 7 bases to trimming and J lost 3 bases, with 16 bases between them. This CDR3 comprises 14 residues. The DNA of the CDR3 is TGTGCCAGCACCAAAATTGGAGGGCGCTACGAGCAGTACTTC. This encodes CASTKIGGRYEQYF.

The chain has TRBV5-1 and TRBJ2-3; tentatively, D is TRBD1 (5 bases). Per the germline V gene, CDR1 is SGHRS and CDR2 is YFSETQ. The CDR3 loop spans 15 amino acids. Between the trimmed V and J ends, which lost 3 bases and 1 base, there was a span of 12 bases. This chain's CDR3 is CASSSRTSGTDTQYF. The CDR3 nucleotides are TGCGCCAGCAGCTCCCGGACAAGTGGCACAGATACGCAGTATTTT.

The CDR3 loop is CASSQMGGNTEAFF. In DNA form, the CDR3 reads TGTGCCAGCAGCCAGATGGGGGGTAACACTGAAGCTTTCTTT. V is TRBV5-4 and J is TRBJ1-1, with D perhaps matching TRBD1 (5 bases). This CDR3 has 14 amino acids. Trimming took 4 bases from V and 2 from J, leaving 12 bases between them. Germline values: CDR1 SGHNT, CDR2 YYREEE (reference sequence).

This chain uses TRBV10-3 with TRBJ2-3; 15 bases match TRBD2. Germline V gene lookup returns CDR1 ENHRY and CDR2 SYGVKD. The CDR3 has 17 amino acids. The trim removed 8 bases at V and 1 base at J, leaving 7 bases unmatched. The CDR3 spells CAISGLAGGPRTDTQYF. The CDR3 bases are TGTGCCATCTCCGGACTAGCGGGAGGGCCCCGCACAGATACGCAGTATTTT.

This chain connects TRBV5-4 to TRBJ1-1; 8 bases line up with TRBD1. This CDR3 spans 15 amino acids. V trimming: 4 bases; J trimming: 3 bases; junction bases outside the gene matches: 8. Germline V gene sequence: CDR1 SGHNT, CDR2 YYREEE (reference sequence). In DNA form, the CDR3 reads TGTGCCAGCAGCCCGAGACAGGGGCCCGACACTGAAGCTTTCTTT. The encoded protein is CASSPRQGPDTEAFF.

Only one count was recorded for this clone. The chain carries TRBV6-6 and TRBJ1-5; TRBD1 agrees at 9 bases. CDR1 and CDR2 (germline): MNHNY, SVGAGI (reference sequence). The ends lost 4 bases at V and 5 bases at J; junction bases unmatched: 9. The CDR3 extends over 16 amino acids. The CDR3 sequence is CASSSTDRGVHQPQHF. As DNA, the CDR3 is TGTGCCAGCAGTTCAACGGACAGGGGCGTCCATCAGCCCCAGCATTTT.

The CDR3 protein is CASSNAGASNQPQHF. Written as DNA, the CDR3 is TGTGCCAGCAGCAACGCCGGGGCGAGCAATCAGCCCCAGCATTTT. The V call is TRBV7-2, the J call TRBJ1-5; TRBD1 might be the D (5 bases). The germline V and J ends were trimmed by 5 bases and 1 base, with 12 bases remaining between them. The CDR3 has 15 amino acids. Per germline, CDR1 SGHTA and CDR2 FQGNSA.